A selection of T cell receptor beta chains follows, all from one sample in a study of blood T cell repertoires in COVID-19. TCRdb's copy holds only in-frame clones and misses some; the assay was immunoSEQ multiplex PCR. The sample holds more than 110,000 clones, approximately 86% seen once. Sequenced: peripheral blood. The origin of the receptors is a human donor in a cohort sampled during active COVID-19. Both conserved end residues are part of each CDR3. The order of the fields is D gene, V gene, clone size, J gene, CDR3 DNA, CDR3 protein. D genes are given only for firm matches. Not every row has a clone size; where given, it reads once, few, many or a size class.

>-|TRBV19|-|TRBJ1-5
TGTGCCAGTAGTATAGCCTTAGGGGCGCGAAGGAATCAGCCCCAGCATTTT
CASSIALGARRNQPQHF
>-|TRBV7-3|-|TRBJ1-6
TGTGCCAGCAGCGGACGACAGGATTCACCCCTCCACTTT
CASSGRQDSPLHF
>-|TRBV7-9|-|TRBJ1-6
TGTGCCAGCACCAATGGGAGGGTAGATTCACCCCTCCACTTT
CASTNGRVDSPLHF
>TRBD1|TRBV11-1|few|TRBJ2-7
TGTGCCAGCAGCCCAACAGGGACAGGGGGCAGCTACGAGCAGTACTTC
CASSPTGTGGSYEQYF
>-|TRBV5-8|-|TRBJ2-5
TGTGCCAGCAGCTTGGGGGGACTCGCCCCTGGGGAGACCCAGTACTTC
CASSLGGLAPGETQYF
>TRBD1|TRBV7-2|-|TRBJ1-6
TGTGCCAGCAGCTTAGGGACAGGGGTAAATTCACCCCTCCACTTT
CASSLGTGVNSPLHF
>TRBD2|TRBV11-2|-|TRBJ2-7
TGTGCCAGCAGCCCAACCGGGACTAGTGGCGAGCAGTACTTC
CASSPTGTSGEQYF
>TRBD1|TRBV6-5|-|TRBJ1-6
TGTGCCAGCAGCCAACCGGGACAGGGGATGGCACCCCTCCACTTT
CASSQPGQGMAPLHF
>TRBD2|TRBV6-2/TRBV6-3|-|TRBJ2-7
TGTGCCAGCAGTTCGACTAGCGGGGGGACTTACGAGCAGTACTTC
CASSSTSGGTYEQYF
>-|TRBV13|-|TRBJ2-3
TGTGCCAGCAGCCCGACCCCCAGGCGTCTACCAGATACGCAGTATTTT
CASSPTPRRLPDTQYF
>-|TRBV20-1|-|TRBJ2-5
TGCAGTGCTAACCTGCGGGAGACCCAGTACTTC
CSANLRETQYF
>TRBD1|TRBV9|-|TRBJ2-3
TGTGCCAGCAGCGCCGACGGGACAGGGCCAGATACGCAGTATTTT
CASSADGTGPDTQYF
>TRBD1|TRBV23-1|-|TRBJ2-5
TGCGCCAGGGGGACAGTATCGACCCAGTACTTC
CARGTVSTQYF
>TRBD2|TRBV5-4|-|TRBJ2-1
TGTGCCAGCAGCCCTGGTCTAGCGGGGGATTACAATGAGCAGTTCTTC
CASSPGLAGDYNEQFF
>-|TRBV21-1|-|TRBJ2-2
TGTGCCAGCAGCACAAGAGGAGAAAATACCGGGGAGCTGTTTTTT
CASSTRGENTGELFF